What follows describes a single TCR beta chain. This entry belongs to a study of shared clonotypes between healthy human individuals. Germline V lookup: CDR1 GTSNPN, CDR2 SVGIG (reference sequence). The CDR3 runs 13 residues. Trimming left V 3 bases short and J 4 bases short, with 12 bases between. TCRdb keeps only in-frame clones here, not all; method: immunoSEQ multiplex PCR. The sample has just over 2,000,000 clones; 90% to 95% are singletons. Sequenced input: naive CD4+ T cells sorted from blood. As for subset: CD45RA+ positively selected. This clonotype originated in a man younger than 30 in good health. The V gene is TRBV30, the J gene TRBJ1-2, with unresolved D. This CDR3 is CAWSERPGYGYTF. The DNA of the CDR3 is TGTGCCTGGAGCGAGAGACCGGGCTATGGCTACACCTTC.